The 30 T cell receptor delta chains given below trace back to one sample, sequenced in a study of γδ T cells in repeated Plasmodium falciparum infection. TCRdb reran clone calling via CATT on the multiplex PCR reads. The repertoire holds tens of thousands of delta-chain clones, over 0.75% seen once, with around 9.6% in the top ten. Flow sorting of PBMC yielded separate Vgamma9/Vdelta2+ and Vdelta2-negative gammadelta T cell populations for bulk repertoire analysis. The material sequenced was gamma-delta T cells from blood. These receptor sequences come from a pool of human donors (malaria-infected and uninfected, not separated).

In this sample, this clone turned up a few times. The protein in TCRdb stems from a much larger clone and differs at residue 6 from this DNA's translation, likely a read error; here the protein is translated from the DNA. The chain joins TRDV1 to TRDJ1; 7 nucleotides align to TRDD3. TCRdb offers no J gene call, so here the DNA was matched to germline to obtain one. The CDR3 has 25 amino acids. J gave up 5 bases and V 1 base, and 37 bases lay outside the gene matches. Germline V gene lookup returns CDR1 TSWWSYY and CDR2 QGS. The DNA of the CDR3 is TGTGCTCTTGGGGAACCCAGCACTCCTATGAGGCCCCGACTGGGGTCGGCTCATCCGGCTGATAAACTCATCTTT. It codes for CALGEPSTPMRPRLGSAHPADKLIF.

This clone is termed medium-sized (0.01 to 0.1%). V gene TRDV2 combines with J gene TRDJ1; 13 bases match TRDD3. The V gene's germline CDR1 is GEAIGNYY and CDR2 EKD. CDR3 size: 18 residues. V shed 3 bases, J shed 2 bases, and the junction held 11 bases outside the gene matches. The CDR3: CACDPLTGGYAETDKLIF. The DNA for the CDR3 is TGTGCCTGTGACCCCCTAACTGGGGGATACGCGGAGACCGATAAACTCATCTTT.

This clone has just a few counts. The mismatch at residue 15 between this DNA's translation and the TCRdb protein of a much larger clone likely reflects a read error; the protein shown is translated from the DNA. CDR3 bases: TGTGCTCTTGGGGAAAGATTTCCTACGACCGGGTCTCGCGATAGACTCATCTTT. As protein: CALGERFPTTGSRDRLIF. The chain links TRDV1 to TRDJ1; 7 bases match TRDD2. The CDR3 covers 18 residues. Germline lookup yields CDR1 TSWWSYY and CDR2 QGS.

This clone turned up a few times. TCRdb records a much larger clone's protein for this DNA, with a difference at residue 6 that likely arises from a read error; the protein given is the translation of the DNA. V usage is TRDV2 and J usage is TRDJ1; 7 bases are a match to TRDD3. The J gene comes from matching the DNA to germline here; TCRdb lacks it. CDR1 is GEAIGNYY, CDR2 EKD, per germline. The CDR3 covers 19 residues. The trim removed 0 bases at V and 1 base at J, leaving 16 bases unmatched. The CDR3 spells CACDTVVKIPDTLTDKLIF. CDR3 DNA sequence: TGTGCCTGTGACACCGTAGTAAAGATACCGGATACGCTCACCGATAAACTCATCTTT.

Comments on this clone: TCRdb pairs this DNA with a much larger clone's protein that differs at residue 7, likely a read error; the protein shown was translated from the DNA. The chain carries TRDV2 and TRDJ3; D may be TRDD3 (5 bases). Matching the DNA to germline supplied the J gene, which TCRdb does not give. CDR3 size: 18 residues. Germline loops: CDR1 GEAIGNYY, CDR2 EKD. The V end lost 0 bases, the J end lost 1 base, and 12 bases lay between the germline ends. CDR3 coding DNA: TGTGCCTGTGACACCGGGGAATATGGATCCTGGGACACCCGACAGATGTTTTTC. Protein: CACDTGEYGSWDTRQMFF.

This clone was seen a handful of times. One base separates it from a far larger clone, so it is likely a read error. Other DNA sequences from this sample encode an identical CDR3 as well. The V call is TRDV2, the J call TRDJ1; D is undetermined. Matching the DNA to germline supplied the J gene, which TCRdb does not give. The CDR3 spans 18 residues. Per the germline V gene, CDR1 is GEAIGNYY and CDR2 is EKD. V lost 1 base to trimming and J lost 2 bases, with 22 bases between them. The CDR3 DNA reads as TGTGCCTGTGACACTCTCGTTCCCTCGGTTGCACTAACCGATAAACTCATCTTT. It specifies CACDTLVPSVALTDKLIF.

Comments on this clone: TCRdb attributes to this sequence the protein of a much larger clone, which differs from the DNA translation at residue 7; a read error is likely, and the protein displayed is translated from the DNA. The V gene is TRDV2, the J gene TRDJ3; TRDD3 matches 13 bases. The J gene is absent in TCRdb and was assigned here via DNA matching to germline. Germline trimming cut 0 bases from V and 2 bases from J; bases unmatched to any gene: 6. CDR3 length equals 20 residues. Per germline, CDR1 GEAIGNYY and CDR2 EKD. CDR3: CACDTGDWGIRAWDTRQMFF. The CDR3, as DNA: TGTGCCTGTGACACCGGAGACTGGGGGATACGCGCCTGGGACACCCGACAGATGTTTTTC.

This clone came up a few times. This probably arose from a read error, given a far larger clone one base away. This CDR3 is also generated by other DNA sequences in the sample. V is TRDV2 and J is TRDJ1; TRDD3 aligns across 10 bases. TCRdb records no J gene; here it was assigned by comparing the DNA to germline. Trimming cost V 0 bases and J 3 bases; bases outside gene matches: 15. The length of the CDR3 is 19 residues. CDR1 and CDR2 (germline): GEAIGNYY, EKD. CDR3 residues: CACDTVPGGYAGVPDKLIF. The CDR3, as DNA: TGTGCCTGTGACACCGTTCCGGGGGGATACGCGGGAGTACCCGATAAACTCATCTTT.

This clone was counted ten times or more. The protein TCRdb lists belongs to a much larger clone and differs from this DNA's translation at residue 12, which points to a read error; the protein shown is made from the DNA. The chain joins TRDV2 to TRDJ1; D assignment may be TRDD2 or TRDD3 (7 bases each). Here the J gene came from matching the DNA to germline, since TCRdb omits it. Trimming left V 5 bases short and J 1 base short, with 40 bases between. The CDR3 is 23 residues long. Germline values: CDR1 GEAIGNYY, CDR2 EKD. The CDR3 DNA reads as TGTGCCTGTGGCAAACACTTCCTAATGAGGGGGATGCGCTCCCGGGGTTGCACCGATAAACTCATCTTT. The encoded protein is CACGKHFLMRGMRSRGCTDKLIF.

Concerning this clone: The protein recorded in TCRdb matches a much larger clone and deviates from this DNA's translation at residue 5, suggesting a read error; the protein here is obtained by translating the DNA. The J gene is TRDJ1, the V gene TRDV2, with 7 nucleotides matching TRDD3. TCRdb leaves out the J gene; it was filled in here by matching the DNA to germline. Per germline, CDR1 GEAIGNYY and CDR2 EKD. Trimming removed 2 bases from V and 4 bases from J; junction bases left unmatched: 18. The CDR3 has 18 amino acids. DNA of the CDR3: TGTGCCTGTGACATGATTGGGGGAGTCAAAAAAGAAATCGATAAACTCATCTTT. It codes for CACDMIGGVKKEIDKLIF.

This clone was recorded at least ten times. The protein given by TCRdb reflects a much larger clone and differs at residue 5 from this DNA's translation, likely from a read error; the protein shown is the DNA's translation. V gene TRDV2 combines with J gene TRDJ1, with 10 nucleotides matching TRDD3. The ends lost 3 bases at V and 0 bases at J; junction bases unmatched: 21. Germline CDR1 is GEAIGNYY and CDR2 is EKD. The CDR3 covers 21 residues. For the CDR3, the DNA is TGTGCCTGTGACGCCGTCTCACCTCCGACCGTACTGGGGGATCACACCGATAAACTCATCTTT. This translates into CACDAVSPPTVLGDHTDKLIF.

In its sample, this clone was seen a few times. Since a far larger clone is one base different, this is likely a read error. In the same sample, other DNA sequences code for this CDR3. The chain carries TRDV1 and TRDJ1, with 7 positions matching TRDD3. The J gene was not available in TCRdb and was assigned here by matching the DNA to germline segments. Germline CDR1 reads TSWWSYY; CDR2 reads QGS. V gave up 3 bases and J gave up 0 bases; unmatched junction bases: 34. This CDR3 spans 25 amino acids. The CDR3 coding sequence is TGTGCTCTTGGGGATTCTTACAGGGAGCATCATTCTGGGGGCCGCGACATCCCGTACACCGATAAACTCATCTTT. This encodes CALGDSYREHHSGGRDIPYTDKLIF.

In its sample, this clone was seen many times. The translation of this DNA and the TCRdb protein of a much larger clone differ at residue 11, probably owing to a read error; the protein shown here is translated from the DNA. This chain uses TRDV2 with TRDJ1, with 7 bases matching TRDD3. Germline V gene data show CDR1 as GEAIGNYY and CDR2 as EKD. Losses at the gene ends were 7 bases for V and 0 bases for J; bases not matched to a gene: 16. The CDR3 consists of 17 residues. The CDR3 loop is CACDRMGGSPDTDKLIF. Here the CDR3 DNA reads TGTGCCTGCGACCGGATGGGGGGATCTCCGGACACCGATAAACTCATCTTT.

This clone was seen many times. The CDR3: CALGAKVTGGYALSDKLIF. DNA for the CDR3: TGTGCTCTTGGGGCGAAAGTTACTGGGGGATACGCTCTGTCTGATAAACTCATCTTT. The chain joins TRDV1 to TRDJ1, with TRDD3 matching over 13 bases. The CDR3 spans 19 residues. V gave up 4 bases and J gave up 5 bases; unmatched junction bases: 16. Germline V CDR1 and CDR2: TSWWSYY, QGS.

This clone was seen only a few times. The protein that TCRdb holds for this DNA derives from a much larger clone and differs from the translated DNA at residue 17, which likely indicates a read error; the protein shown here is translated from the DNA. The rearrangement links TRDV1 to TRDJ1, with D possibly TRDD3 on 5 matching bases. Because TCRdb records no J gene, it was assigned here through a match of the DNA to germline. This CDR3 has 20 residues. Per germline, CDR1 TSWWSYY and CDR2 QGS. Deletions cut 3 bases from V and 9 bases from J, with 35 bases between. The CDR3 bases are TGTGCTCTTGGGGATCGGCATAGCGTCCGAGGGAAGGTGGGGAGAGTTGAACTCATCTTT. It encodes CALGDRHSVRGKVGRVELIF.

As to this clone: A far larger clone is one base from this, pointing to a likely read error. This CDR3 is also generated by other DNA sequences in the sample. The genes are TRDV2 and TRDJ1; D not resolved. From germline, CDR1 is GEAIGNYY and CDR2 EKD. The CDR3 runs to 14 residues. CDR3 coding DNA: TGTGCCTGTGACCGACTTGAGTACACCGATAAGCTCATCTTT. As protein: CACDRLEYTDKLIF.

This clone has more than one count but fewer than ten. A far more abundant clone sits one base away, making this likely a read error. Other DNA sequences within the sample encode an identical CDR3. The chain recombines TRDV2 with TRDJ1; 11 positions agree with TRDD3. Germline values: CDR1 GEAIGNYY, CDR2 EKD. J was trimmed by 0 bases and V by 3 bases; bases with no gene match: 11. There are 18 residues in the CDR3. CDR3: CACDPLLGDTPYTDKLIF. The CDR3 DNA reads TGTGCCTGTGACCCATTGCTGGGGGATACCCCGTACACCGATAAACTCATCTTT.

This clone is medium-sized. Other DNA sequences in the same sample also yield this CDR3. The chain carries TRDV1 and TRDJ1; a weak D match, TRDD3 (5 bases). Germline V gene lookup returns CDR1 TSWWSYY and CDR2 QGS. V was trimmed by 0 bases and J by 0 bases, leaving 20 bases between them. CDR3 length: 19 amino acids. The CDR3 region has the DNA TGTGCTCTTGGGGAACTTCTCTCACCCCGATGGGGTTACACCGATAAACTCATCTTT. Protein product: CALGELLSPRWGYTDKLIF.

The sample holds many counts of this clone. The translation of this DNA and the TCRdb protein of a much larger clone differ at residue 8, probably owing to a read error; the protein shown here is translated from the DNA. The chain couples TRDV2 to TRDJ1; 8 nucleotides align to TRDD3. Here the J gene came from matching the DNA to germline, since TCRdb omits it. The CDR3 loop spans 16 amino acids. Germline CDR1 reads GEAIGNYY; CDR2 reads EKD. J gave up 3 bases and V 0 bases, and 8 bases lay outside the gene matches. CDR3 nucleotide sequence: TGTGCCTGTGACACCGTTACTGAGGGATACGCCGATAAACTCATCTTT. Translating it yields CACDTVTEGYADKLIF.

About this clone itself: This likely traces to a read error, being one base from a far larger clone. The V gene is TRDV1, the J gene TRDJ1; D unresolved. Germline matching of the DNA provided the J gene here, since TCRdb leaves it blank. The CDR3 consists of 16 residues. Germline CDR1 is TSWWSYY and CDR2 is QGS. The V gene lost 2 bases and the J gene lost 8 bases, with 21 bases spanning the gap. CDR3 loop: CALGEAVRGLRGKLIF. CDR3 sequence (DNA): TGTGCTCTTGGGGAAGCTGTTAGAGGCCTCCGGGGCAAACTCATCTTT.

This clone was detected a few times. The protein TCRdb lists belongs to a much larger clone and differs from this DNA's translation at residue 5, which points to a read error; the protein shown is made from the DNA. V is TRDV1 and J is TRDJ1, with 12 bases matching TRDD3. As TCRdb names no J gene, one was assigned here on the basis of a DNA match to germline. Losses at the gene ends were 4 bases for V and 3 bases for J; bases not matched to a gene: 24. The germline gives CDR1 TSWWSYY, CDR2 QGS. The CDR3 runs to 22 residues. CDR3 amino acids: CALGGRPLLPTAGGYGPDKLIF. The CDR3 DNA is TGTGCTCTTGGGGGACGCCCACTTCTTCCTACAGCTGGGGGATACGGGCCCGATAAACTCATCTTT.

This clone showed up just a few times. TCRdb attributes to this sequence the protein of a much larger clone, which differs from the DNA translation at residue 14; a read error is likely, and the protein displayed is translated from the DNA. The rearrangement links TRDV1 to TRDJ1, with a possible D match to TRDD3 (6 bases). Here the J gene came from matching the DNA to germline, since TCRdb omits it. The CDR3 contains 19 residues. The germline gives CDR1 TSWWSYY, CDR2 QGS. The V and J ends lost 1 base and 3 bases respectively, with 24 bases between them. The CDR3 nucleotides are TGTGCTCTTGGGGAACCTTTTCCCCTCATACTGGGTCGGGCCGATAAACTCATCTTT. Its translation: CALGEPFPLILGRADKLIF.

This clone was detected a few times. This likely reflects a read error, since a far larger clone is one base away. Other DNA sequences in the sample encode the same CDR3. The J gene is TRDJ1, the V gene TRDV1; no reliable D call. No J gene is reported in TCRdb; it was inferred here by comparing the DNA with germline. V lost 2 bases, J lost 0 bases, and 22 bases lay in between. Per the germline V gene, CDR1 is TSWWSYY and CDR2 is QGS. The CDR3 extends over 19 amino acids. Here the CDR3 DNA reads TGTGCTCTTGGGGAAATATGGTTCCCCCGGAATACTTACACCGATAAACTCATCTTT. Its protein is CALGEIWFPRNTYTDKLIF.

Many counts were recorded for this clone. This sequence joins TRDV1 and TRDJ1, with D perhaps TRDD2 (5 bases). Here the J gene was assigned by germline matching of the DNA, as TCRdb has none. Germline lookup yields CDR1 TSWWSYY and CDR2 QGS. Trimming removed 4 bases at V and 0 bases at J, with 18 bases between. The CDR3 has 17 residues. The CDR3 spells CALGVSFFGRYTDKLIF. The CDR3, as DNA: TGTGCTCTTGGGGTGTCCTTCTTCGGCCGATACACCGATAAACTCATCTTT.

Of note for this clone: This DNA translates differently at residue 12 from the TCRdb protein, which is that of a much larger clone; a read error is likely, and the protein shown is the DNA's own translation. The chain couples TRDV2 to TRDJ1, with 8 bases matching TRDD2. Here the J gene came from matching the DNA to germline, since TCRdb omits it. CDR1 GEAIGNYY and CDR2 EKD come from the germline V gene. This CDR3 has 18 residues. The ends lost 0 bases at V and 1 base at J; junction bases unmatched: 12. In nucleotides, the CDR3 is TGTGCCTGTGACACCCTACTTCCTACGGACGGAGGCACCGATAAACTCATCTTT. This gives the protein CACDTLLPTDGGTDKLIF.

A word on this clone: The TCRdb protein, from a much larger clone, departs from this DNA's translation at residue 4, likely by read error; the protein shown derives from the DNA. V and J are TRDV1 and TRDJ1; 13 bases are shared with TRDD3. No J segment appears in TCRdb, so it was assigned here by matching the sequence to germline. Germline V gene lookup returns CDR1 TSWWSYY and CDR2 QGS. This CDR3 region has 18 residues. CDR3: CALRELVLGDTSGGKLIF. The CDR3, as DNA: TGTGCTCTTAGGGAACTAGTACTGGGGGATACGAGCGGTGGTAAACTCATCTTT.

This clone came up a few times. The protein that TCRdb holds for this DNA derives from a much larger clone and differs from the translated DNA at residue 4, which likely indicates a read error; the protein shown here is translated from the DNA. The rearrangement joins TRDV2 to TRDJ1; TRDD3 aligns across 9 bases. Per the germline V gene, CDR1 is GEAIGNYY and CDR2 is EKD. The CDR3 has 18 amino acids. Losses at the gene ends were 5 bases for V and 0 bases for J; bases not matched to a gene: 15. The CDR3 protein is CACGALPLLGDYTDKLIF. In DNA, the CDR3 is TGTGCCTGTGGCGCCCTGCCGCTTCTGGGGGATTACACCGATAAACTCATCTTT.

This clone has at least ten counts. A much larger clone is a single base away; this may be a read error. CDR3: CALGETAAELPLLGYGADKLIF. Here the CDR3 DNA reads TGTGCTCTTGGGGAAACGGCCGCAGAACTACCGCTACTGGGCTATGGGGCCGATAAACTCATCTTT. The rearrangement uses TRDV1 and TRDJ1, with a weak D call TRDD3 (6 bases). V shed 2 bases and J shed 3 bases, with 34 bases lying between them. Germline V CDR1 and CDR2: TSWWSYY, QGS. The CDR3 contains 22 residues.

Judged by abundance, this clone is medium-sized. The sample holds other DNA sequences that translate to the same CDR3. This sequence joins TRDV2 and TRDJ1; 12 nucleotides line up with TRDD3. Germline CDR1 reads GEAIGNYY; CDR2 reads EKD. This CDR3 is 17 amino acids long. With V trimmed by 0 bases and J by 3 bases, 7 bases remained unmatched. The CDR3 here is CACDTSDPGGYADKLIF. The CDR3 DNA follows: TGTGCCTGTGACACCTCCGATCCTGGGGGATACGCCGATAAACTCATCTTT.

The table lists this clone with many counts. The rearrangement uses TRDV3 and TRDJ1; 8 nucleotides align to TRDD3. Germline CDR1 reads TVYSNPD; CDR2 reads GDNSRS (reference sequence). Trimming cost V 2 bases and J 0 bases; bases outside gene matches: 14. CDR3 size: 17 residues. In DNA, the CDR3 is TGTGCCTTTCCTACTAGGGGGATATCGACCTACACCGATAAACTCATCTTT. Translation gives CAFPTRGISTYTDKLIF.